This entry lists 24 T cell receptor beta chains sequenced from one sample in a study of blood T cells in healthy people across ages. PCR was performed a second time for 7 to 11 cycles using a sample-barcoded 5' primer and a J-beta primer mix. One entry per CDR3 protein, called by TCRdb with MiXCR from the 5' RACE reads. The profile shows hundreds of thousands of distinct CDR3 sequences, under 30% of them singletons. The sequenced sample consisted of blood. The receptors were sampled from a woman older than 75 in good health.

This clonotype has at least ten counts. The chain is built from TRBV7-2 and TRBJ1-6, with TRBD1 matching 8 bases. The CDR3 extends over 15 amino acids. V trimming: 6 bases; J trimming: 9 bases; junction bases outside the gene matches: 10. The germline gives CDR1 SGHTA, CDR2 FQGNSA. The CDR3, as DNA: TGTGCCAGCAGACCCGCGACAGGGGTGGGTTCACCCCTCCACTTT. It specifies CASRPATGVGSPLHF.

With regard to this clonotype: One base away lies a much larger clone, so this may be a sequencing read error. Because the CDR3 is missing its conserved closing phenylalanine or tryptophan, this is likely a read error. The chain couples TRBV6-2 or TRBV6-3 to TRBJ1-2, with D hard to call. CDR1 and CDR2 from the germline V gene are MNHEY and SVGEGT. This CDR3 has 12 residues. The germline V and J ends were trimmed by 6 bases and 7 bases, with 12 bases remaining between them. The CDR3 DNA follows: TGTGCCAGCAGCCCGACGGACGTTGGCTACACCTGC. Protein product: CASSPTDVGYTC.

The chain combines TRBV20-1 with TRBJ1-5; D not resolved. V was clipped by 6 bases and J by 0 bases, with 12 bases between them. Germline CDR1 and CDR2: DFQATT and SNEGSKA (reference sequence). The CDR3 is made up of 14 amino acids. This CDR3 is CSAGMGYSNQPQHF. The CDR3 coding sequence is TGCAGTGCGGGAATGGGGTATAGCAATCAGCCCCAGCATTTT.

As to this clonotype: One end of the junction varies from germline; a read error may be responsible. The genes are TRBV7-9 and TRBJ1-1; weak D call: TRBD1 (5 bases). Per germline, CDR1 SEHNR and CDR2 FQNEAQ (reference sequence). The CDR3 contains 14 residues. CDR3 residues: CAGSLSTGNTEAFF. The CDR3 DNA sequence: TGTGCCGGCAGCTTATCCACAGGGAACACTGAAGCTTTCTTT.

This clonotype was recorded many times. J is TRBJ2-5 and V is TRBV6-2 or TRBV6-3, with a tentative D call TRBD2 (7 bases). The germline CDR1 and CDR2 sequences are MNHEY and SVGEGT. CDR3 length: 17 amino acids. V lost 2 bases to trimming and J lost 1 base, with 17 bases between them. DNA for the CDR3: TGTGCCAGCAGTTACGAAGCTGGCGGGGGCCTCCAAGAGACCCAGTACTTC. The encoded protein is CASSYEAGGGLQETQYF.

This clonotype has a count of ten or more. DNA for the CDR3: TGTGCCAGCAGCCAAGATGGGACTAATTACAATGAGCAGTTCTTC. This gives the protein CASSQDGTNYNEQFF. V usage is TRBV4-2 and J usage is TRBJ2-1, with 7 positions matching TRBD2. Germline V CDR1 and CDR2: LGHNA, YNFKEQ. The CDR3 length is 15 residues. V was pared by 0 bases and J by 4 bases, with 3 bases of the junction left unmatched.

The rearrangement joins TRBV27 to TRBJ1-6; D is unclear. Germline assignment: CDR1 MNHEY and CDR2 SMNVEV (reference sequence). This CDR3 spans 13 amino acids. Between the trimmed V and J ends, which lost 6 bases and 7 bases, there was a span of 10 bases. CDR3 nucleotides: TGTGCCAGCAGGCTGGGGAACAATTCACCCCTCCACTTT. It codes for CASRLGNNSPLHF.

This clonotype came up a few times. Being one base from a much bigger clone, this may be a read error. The chain joins TRBV7-2 to TRBJ2-7; no definite D call. V was trimmed by 2 bases and J by 2 bases, leaving 13 bases between them. Germline CDR1 and CDR2: SGHTA and FQGNSA. This CDR3 spans 15 amino acids. CDR3 sequence reads: CASSLKRAAPYEQYF. CDR3 nucleotide sequence: TGTGCCAGCAGCTTAAAGCGAGCAGCCCCCTACGAGCAGTACTTC.

This clonotype was counted ten times or more. The genes are TRBV18 and TRBJ1-2; a weak D match, TRBD1 (5 bases). The germline CDR1 and CDR2 sequences are KGHSH and LQKENI. V lost 6 bases and J 2 bases, leaving 10 bases between the germline ends. The CDR3 is 13 residues long. The CDR3 sequence: CASSAGTNYGYTF. The CDR3 DNA reads as TGTGCCAGCTCGGCCGGGACCAACTATGGCTACACCTTC.

The chain is built from TRBV18 and TRBJ2-5, with D perhaps given as TRBD1 or TRBD2 (6 bases each). This CDR3 has 15 residues. Trimming took off 3 bases at V and 11 bases at J, with 22 bases between the two ends. From germline, CDR1 is KGHSH and CDR2 LQKENI. This chain's CDR3 is CASSPGGQGVTKQYF. CDR3 in DNA: TGTGCCAGCTCACCGGGGGGCCAGGGAGTAACTAAGCAGTACTTC.

This clonotype was counted ten times or more. The chain carries TRBV20-1 and TRBJ2-4; possibly TRBD1 for D (6 bases). Trimming left V 4 bases short and J 8 bases short, with 9 bases between. CDR1 DFQATT and CDR2 SNEGSKA come from the germline V gene (reference sequence). This CDR3 contains 11 residues. The CDR3 DNA sequence: TGCAGTGCTACACAGGGAGACATTCAGTACTTC. Amino acid sequence: CSATQGDIQYF.

This clonotype was counted between two and nine times. The genes are TRBV30 and TRBJ1-2; the D is unclear. V lost 0 bases and J lost 3, with 2 bases in between. This CDR3 region has 11 residues. CDR1 GTSNPN and CDR2 SVGIG come from the germline V gene (reference sequence). CDR3 nucleotides: TGTGCCTGGAGTGTAGACTATGGCTACACCTTC. Residues: CAWSVDYGYTF.

The chain joins TRBV7-2 to TRBJ2-2; the D is unclear. This CDR3 has 13 amino acids. Germline loops: CDR1 SGHTA, CDR2 FQGNSA. V was trimmed by 1 base and J by 5 bases, leaving 5 bases between them. CDR3 nucleotides: TGTGCCAGCAGCTTAGTTCTAACCGGGGAGCTGTTTTTT. Amino acids: CASSLVLTGELFF. Supplemented by reference TRBV7-2 and TRBJ2-2, the full variable domain reads GAGVSQSPSNKVTEKGKDVELRCDPISGHTALYWYRQSLGQGLEFLIYFQGNSAPDKSGLPSDRFSAERTGGSVSTLTIQRTQQEDSAVYLCASSLVLTGELFFGEGSRLTVL.

V usage is TRBV7-9 and J usage is TRBJ1-4; D ambiguous. Per the germline V gene, CDR1 is SEHNR and CDR2 is FQNEAQ (reference sequence). This CDR3 spans 15 amino acids. Trimming removed 2 bases from V and 7 bases from J, with 14 bases in between. CDR3 amino acids: CASSLSVDGSEKLFF. The DNA of the CDR3 is TGTGCCAGCAGCTTATCCGTGGACGGTAGTGAAAAACTGTTTTTT.

This clonotype was found a few times. V and J are TRBV3-1 and TRBJ1-1; unclear D gene. CDR3 length: 12 amino acids. Germline V gene sequence: CDR1 LGHDT, CDR2 YNNKEL (reference sequence). V lost 1 base and J lost 6, with 6 bases in between. CDR3 DNA: TGTGCCAGCAGCCAAGCAGGTTCTGAAGCTTTCTTT. Amino acid sequence: CASSQAGSEAFF.

This clonotype was counted many times. This CDR3 reads CASSLSGQGNSPLHF. The CDR3 region has the DNA TGTGCCAGCAGCTTATCGGGGCAGGGAAATTCACCCCTCCACTTT. V and J are TRBV12-3 or TRBV12-4 and TRBJ1-6; maybe TRBD1 (5 bases). This CDR3 region has 15 residues. The ends were cut back, 6 bases at V and 7 bases at J, with 16 bases in the middle.

About this clonotype: A much more abundant neighbour one base away suggests this may be a read error. The chain links TRBV20-1 to TRBJ2-7; TRBD1 might be the D (5 bases). The J call is doubtful: the DNA matches TRBJ2-5 better. Germline-derived CDR1 and CDR2 are DFQATT and SNEGSKA (reference sequence). CDR3 length: 13 residues. CDR3: CSAGISREETQYF. CDR3 nucleotide sequence: TGCAGTGCTGGAATATCCAGGGAAGAGACCCAGTACTTC.

V is TRBV20-1 and J is TRBJ2-1; tentative D call: TRBD2 (5 bases). The CDR3 loop spans 14 amino acids. Deletions cut 6 bases from V and 6 bases from J, with 18 bases between. Germline V gives CDR1 DFQATT, CDR2 SNEGSKA (reference sequence). CDR3 region: CSARLGAWGNEQFF. The CDR3 DNA is TGCAGTGCGCGGTTGGGAGCTTGGGGCAATGAGCAGTTCTTC.

The chain employs TRBV3-1 and TRBJ2-4; possibly TRBD2 for D (5 bases). Trimming took 0 bases from V and 12 from J, leaving 15 bases between them. Germline loops: CDR1 LGHDT, CDR2 YNNKEL (reference sequence). The CDR3 loop spans 14 amino acids. The CDR3 DNA follows: TGTGCCAGCAGCCAAGATCGTACGGCGGGCGGTCAGTACTTC. Translating gives CASSQDRTAGGQYF.

This clonotype was seen a handful of times. The chain joins TRBV6-2 or TRBV6-3 to TRBJ1-2; no clear D. Per germline, CDR1 MNHEY and CDR2 SVGEGT. V shed 8 bases and J shed 8 bases, with 9 bases lying between them. This CDR3 comprises 10 residues. CDR3 sequence reads: CASLGLGYTF. In DNA, the CDR3 is TGTGCCAGCCTGGGTCTCGGCTACACCTTC.

The V and J genes are TRBV25-1 and TRBJ2-2; tentatively, D is TRBD1 (5 bases). V was cut by 1 base and J by 0 bases, with 9 bases left in between. The germline V gene has CDR1 MGHDK and CDR2 SYGVNS. CDR3 size: 16 residues. The CDR3 coding sequence is TGTGCCAGCAGTGAATTGACAGTCTCGAACACCGGGGAGCTGTTTTTT. Its translation is CASSELTVSNTGELFF.

Notes on this clonotype: A much bigger clone sits one base away, suggesting this may be a read error. This chain joins TRBV6-2 or TRBV6-3 and TRBJ1-1; weak D call: TRBD1 (5 bases). V dropped 8 bases and J dropped 4 bases, with 14 bases sitting between them. The CDR3 runs to 13 residues. Germline-derived CDR1 and CDR2 are MNHEY and SVGEGT. CDR3 residues: CASGGGMSTEAFF. The CDR3 region has the DNA TGTGCCAGCGGCGGGGGAATGAGCACTGAAGCTTTCTTT.

Ten or more counts support this clonotype. The rearrangement uses TRBV2 and TRBJ2-3; a possible D gene is TRBD2 (6 bases). CDR1 is SNHLY and CDR2 is FYNNEI in the germline V gene. This CDR3 region has 13 residues. The V end lost 3 bases, the J end lost 5 bases, and 9 bases lay between the germline ends. CDR3 DNA sequence: TGTGCCAGCAGTGATCTCGGGAGAGATACGCAGTATTTT. Amino acid sequence: CASSDLGRDTQYF.

This clonotype was detected ten times or more. V usage is TRBV6-5 and J usage is TRBJ2-6; the match to TRBD1 covers 9 bases. Germline CDR1 MNHEY, CDR2 SVGAGI. The CDR3 consists of 17 residues. V shed 2 bases, J shed 0 bases, and the junction held 2 bases outside the gene matches. This CDR3 reads CASSYGTGYSGANVLTF. The CDR3 DNA reads as TGTGCCAGCAGTTACGGGACAGGGTACTCTGGGGCCAACGTCCTGACTTTC.